This T cell receptor beta chain was identified in a study of regulatory T cells in long-lasting Graves disease. Overall study results and limits: Sample size was small, which may have lowered accuracy.

As to time point: newly diagnosed GD, antithyroid drugs for less than 3 months. Isolated PBMC RNA provided the starting material for the TCR library. Notes on this clonotype: As yet, its antigen is unknown.

The CDR3 has 16 residues. Germline CDR1 reads SGHAT; CDR2 reads FQNNGV. J lost 4 bases, V lost 2 bases, and 6 bases had no gene match. CDR3-region Arm-PCR and iRepertoire HTBI primers produced the TCR beta libraries. MiXCR, applied by TCRdb to the multiplex PCR reads, yields one record per CDR3 protein. Among 500,000 or so distinct CDR3 sequences, roughly 17% were seen once, and the ten largest hold 12%. These data were also reused for a study on T cells in Graves' hyperthyroidism and ophthalmopathy. That work states: The study used the HTBI primer set for a first-round RT-PCR of the TCR CDR3.

This TCR came from a man aged 35 to 55 with Graves disease. The sequencing here drew on peripheral blood mononuclear cells (PBMCs), taken at new diagnosis, from a patient treated with antithyroid drugs. The genes are TRBV11-2 and TRBJ1-1, with TRBD1 identical over 11 bases. Here the CDR3 reads CASSLQGQGAFTEAFF. CDR3 sequence (DNA): TGTGCCAGCAGCTTACAAGGACAGGGGGCCTTCACTGAAGCTTTCTTT.